There are a few counts of the clone carrying this TCR beta chain. The junction shows a germline mismatch at one end, possibly a read error. This sample's time point: newly diagnosed GD, antithyroid drugs for less than 3 months. The TCR library was made from RNA that had been extracted from PBMCs in TRIzol. This entry comes from a study of regulatory T cells in long-lasting Graves disease. TCR beta libraries were built with iRepertoire HTBI primers and Arm-PCR of CDR3 regions. In TCRdb, the multiplex PCR reads were re-called with MiXCR into one record per CDR3 protein. The profile shows roughly 530,000 distinct CDR3 sequences, about 16% of them singletons. These sequences were also reported in another study, on T cells in Graves' hyperthyroidism and ophthalmopathy. Per that study: TCR CDR3 regions were first amplified by RT-PCR with HTBI primers. Most clonotypes expanded in thyroid above 0.001 were likewise present in blood.

Source: peripheral blood mononuclear cells (PBMCs), taken at new diagnosis, from a patient treated with antithyroid drugs. The receptor's source is a woman in her forties or fifties with Graves disease.

CDR3 residues: CASSQRTRLYQETQYF. The CDR3 region has the DNA TGTGCCAGCAGCCAACGGACTAGGCTCTACCAGGAGACCCAGTACTTC. This sequence joins TRBV3-1 and TRBJ2-5; 7 bases are shared with TRBD2. CDR3 length equals 16 residues. From germline, CDR1 is LGHDT and CDR2 YNNKEL (reference sequence).